The next 12 T cell receptor beta chains were all read from a single sample in a study of T cells in Graves' hyperthyroidism and ophthalmopathy. What was amplified from RNA transcripts were TCR beta CDR3 regions. Using the HTBI primer set, a first-round RT-PCR was run on the TCR CDR3. TCRdb re-analysed the multiplex PCR reads in MiXCR, keeping a single row per CDR3 protein. The data contain fewer than 650,000 distinct CDR3 sequences, approximately 15% of them seen just once; the ten biggest clones take up roughly 5.7%. Sequences were obtained from blood. Receptor source: a woman between 25 and 40 years old with Graves' hyperthyroidism that later progressed to Graves' ophthalmopathy.

This clonotype was detected a few times. V gene TRBV24-1 combines with J gene TRBJ1-1; D is uncertain. CDR1 and CDR2 from the germline V gene are KGHDR and SFDVKD. The ends were cut back, 1 base at V and 7 bases at J, with 6 bases in the middle. This CDR3 is built from 12 residues. CDR3: CATSDFGNEAFF. The CDR3 DNA follows: TGTGCCACCAGTGATTTTGGGAATGAAGCTTTCTTT.

In this sample, this clonotype turned up a few times. The chain carries TRBV20-1 and TRBJ1-1; the match to TRBD1 covers 9 bases. The germline V gene encodes CDR1 DFQATT and CDR2 SNEGSKA (reference sequence). Trimming cost V 0 bases and J 6 bases; bases outside gene matches: 5. The CDR3 has 14 amino acids. CDR3 nucleotides: TGCAGTGCTAGAGAGTGGGGACAGGGTTCTGAAGCTTTCTTT. It specifies CSAREWGQGSEAFF.

This clonotype was found many times. The genes are TRBV28 and TRBJ2-2; TRBD1 agrees at 11 bases. The CDR3 runs 16 residues. Losses at the gene ends were 8 bases for V and 4 bases for J; bases not matched to a gene: 9. Germline V gene sequence: CDR1 MDHEN, CDR2 SYDVKM. The CDR3 spells CASGSLGQGVTGELFF. CDR3 sequence (DNA): TGTGCCAGCGGAAGCTTGGGACAGGGGGTCACCGGGGAGCTGTTTTTT.

Only a few counts were recorded for this clonotype. A much larger clone lies a single base off, so this may be a read error. The chain recombines TRBV12-3 or TRBV12-4 with TRBJ1-1; TRBD1 matches 8 bases. V shed 3 bases and J 4 bases; nucleotides not matched to a gene: 4. The CDR3 is made up of 14 amino acids. CDR3 bases: TGTGCCAGCAGTTTGACAGGGGTAAGCACTGAAGCTTTCTTT. It codes for CASSLTGVSTEAFF.

This clonotype has only a few counts. This chain links TRBV4-1 with TRBJ1-5; possible D gene TRBD1, 5 bases. With 2 bases removed from V and 5 bases from J, the gap between germline ends came to 16 bases. Germline CDR1 MGHRA, CDR2 YSYEKL. The CDR3 contains 16 residues. Here the CDR3 DNA reads TGCGCCAGCAGCCAACACAGTGAGGGGACCCATCAGCCCCAGCATTTT. Translation: CASSQHSEGTHQPQHF.

This clonotype was counted ten times or more. This chain uses TRBV2 with TRBJ1-5, with D uncertain. The length of the CDR3 is 12 residues. With 4 bases removed from V and 7 bases from J, the gap between germline ends came to 8 bases. Germline CDR1 SNHLY, CDR2 FYNNEI. CDR3 coding DNA: TGTGCCAGCAGTGCCCTCGAACAGCCCCAGCATTTT. This codes for CASSALEQPQHF.

This chain joins TRBV7-3 and TRBJ2-2; 7 nucleotides match TRBD2. The CDR3 has 18 residues. V was clipped by 2 bases and J by 2 bases; unmatched bases: 11. In germline, CDR1 is SGHTA, CDR2 FQGTGA. CDR3 sequence: CASSLRLLTSFNTGELFF. The CDR3 bases are TGTGCCAGCAGCTTACGACTGTTGACTAGCTTTAACACCGGGGAGCTGTTTTTT.

This clonotype was observed a few times. The chain uses TRBV6-1 and TRBJ1-5; D is unresolved. The germline gives CDR1 MNHNS, CDR2 SASEGT. The CDR3 totals 15 residues. The V end lost 5 bases, the J end lost 7 bases, and 18 bases lay between the germline ends. The DNA for the CDR3 is TGTGCCAGCAGTTTGGGAACCTCGATCGGACAGCCCCAGCATTTT. Its translation: CASSLGTSIGQPQHF.

The sample holds many counts of this clonotype. The genes are TRBV19 and TRBJ1-2; D is uncertain. CDR1 is LNHDA and CDR2 is SQIVND in the germline V gene (reference sequence). There are 15 residues in the CDR3. V lost 4 bases to trimming and J lost 3 bases, with 15 bases between them. CDR3 sequence reads: CASSKDDESYYGYTF. In nucleotides, the CDR3 is TGTGCCAGTAGTAAGGATGACGAAAGTTACTATGGCTACACCTTC. Variable domain in full (rest from reference TRBV19 and TRBJ1-2): DGGITQSPKYLFRKEGQNVTLSCEQNLNHDAMYWYRQDPGQGLRLIYYSQIVNDFQKGDIAEGYSVSREKKESFPLTVTSAQKNPTAFYLCASSKDDESYYGYTFGSGTRLTVV.

This clonotype was seen a handful of times. This sequence joins TRBV5-6 and TRBJ1-2; tentatively, D is TRBD1 (6 bases). The CDR3 spans 14 residues. The ends were cut back, 4 bases at V and 4 bases at J, with 14 bases in the middle. Germline-derived CDR1 and CDR2 are SGHDT and YYEEEE. CDR3 sequence: CASSPRQAGYGYTF. DNA for the CDR3: TGTGCCAGCAGCCCTAGACAGGCAGGCTATGGCTACACCTTC.

The chain uses TRBV24-1 and TRBJ2-5; D is ambiguous. This CDR3 has 13 amino acids. V was clipped by 0 bases and J by 4 bases, with 5 bases between them. Germline V gives CDR1 KGHDR, CDR2 SFDVKD. The CDR3 spells CATSDLNGETQYF. CDR3 nucleotides: TGTGCCACCAGTGATTTGAATGGAGAGACCCAGTACTTC.

This chain uses TRBV7-2 with TRBJ2-1, with TRBD2 identical over 15 bases. V gave up 2 bases and J gave up 9 bases; unmatched junction bases: 8. CDR1 is SGHTA, CDR2 FQGNSA, per germline. This CDR3 has 17 residues. The CDR3 DNA follows: TGTGCCAGCAGCTTAAGGCACGGGACTAGCGGGAGGAGTGAGCAGTTCTTC. Translated: CASSLRHGTSGRSEQFF.